The source of this TCR beta chain is a study of siplizumab effects on memory and regulatory T cells (dated by TCRdb to the late 2010s). Concerning the study at large: The effect of the anti-CD2 antibody siplizumab on alloreactive T-cell subsets was examined in allogeneic mixed lymphocyte reactions constructed from human PBMCs.

On this clone: It has no known antigen specificity. Base qualities were left out, and no much larger clone turns up one base away.

Library preparation employed the immunoSEQ multiplex PCR assay. Around 100,000 TCR templates per sample were assayed by the deep sequencing platform. Genomic DNA extracted from sorted T cells was used for TCRbeta CDR3 sequencing. The study's processing was this. The R programming language was used for clonal analysis of TCRbeta CDR3 data. Comparing unstimulated samples against CFSE-low samples taken after the reaction was how alloreactive CD4+ and CD8+ clones were defined. Regulatory or non-regulatory origin was assigned to alloreactive CD4+ clones by matching of sequences to sorted unstimulated Treg and non-Treg repertoires. TCRdb re-hosts the immuneACCESS table, in-frame sequences only. Its copies lack some clones; in the studies checked, an unresolved V gene accounts for under half of them, and the cause for the rest is not known. That table is the source of V, J and clone size, and D and trimming were worked out from the DNA. For this sample the table gives about 91,000 clones, of which approximately 96% were detected only once. 0.031% of the sample belongs to the ten largest clones.

Overall study outcomes, separate from this receptor: No functional confirmation was obtained for the suppressive function of proliferating Tregs from siplizumab cultures. Among mappable alloreactive CD4+ clones, an average Treg-derived fraction of about 70% was observed with siplizumab, compared with approximately 26% in control reactions. Siplizumab significantly reduced the cumulative frequency of alloreactive sequences traceable to unstimulated CD4+ memory T cells. Because sequences below about 10^-5 frequency were poorly captured, only a minor fraction of alloreactive clones could be mapped to unstimulated subsets. Greater diversity appeared to be present in unstimulated naive T cells than in memory T cells, and a substantial contribution to the alloresponse seemed to be made by naive cells. Roughly 75-95% of proliferating CD4+ or CD8+ clones could not be assigned a naive or memory phenotype.

Including cysteine and phenylalanine, the CDR3 has 14 amino acids. Only the CDR3 region is kept as DNA, spanning 42 bases read in frame from base 1. For CDR1 and CDR2, the germline V gene lists MDHEN and SYDVKM. Between the V and J ends, shortened by 6 bases and 6 bases respectively, the junction contains 15 bases. Additional sequencing covered unstimulated subsets from a few donor pairs, namely CD8+ effector memory, CD4+ naive, CD8+ TEMRA, CD4+ memory and CD8+ naive. TCRbeta CDR3 sequencing was performed on sorted unstimulated T cells and on proliferating T cells recovered from mixed lymphocyte reactions. Fresh whole blood from approximately ten HLA-typed healthy donors was used to isolate PBMCs.

The sequence came from a human donor in good health. Material: naive CD4+ T cells sorted from blood. Explained via the paper, the cell subset or site label denotes: unstimulated naive T cells. The chain is assembled from TRBV28 and TRBJ1-5; tentative D gene TRBD1, with 6 bases matching. CDR3 loop: CASRSGTNSQPQHF. In nucleotides, the sequence is TGTGCCAGCAGGTCCGGGACAAATAGTCAGCCCCAGCATTTT.